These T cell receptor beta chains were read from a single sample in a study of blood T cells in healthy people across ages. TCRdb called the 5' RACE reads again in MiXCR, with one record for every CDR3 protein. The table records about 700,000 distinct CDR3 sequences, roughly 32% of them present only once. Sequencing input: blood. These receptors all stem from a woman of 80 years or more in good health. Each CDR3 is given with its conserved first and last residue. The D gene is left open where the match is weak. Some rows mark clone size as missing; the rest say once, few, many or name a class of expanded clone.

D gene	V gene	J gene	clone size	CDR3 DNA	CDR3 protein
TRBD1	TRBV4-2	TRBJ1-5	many	TGTGCCAGCAGCCAGGCAGGGGGGAGCCCTAATCAGCCCCAGCATTTT	CASSQAGGSPNQPQHF
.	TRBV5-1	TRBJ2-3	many	TGCGCCAGCAGCTTGGCGTTGGGGAGAGCAGATACGCAGTATTTT	CASSLALGRADTQYF
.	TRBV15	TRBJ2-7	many	TGTGCCACCAGCAGAGATAAACGGGGGCCGGGGGAGCAGTACTTC	CATSRDKRGPGEQYF
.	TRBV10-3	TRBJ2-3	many	TGTGCCATCAGTGACGACGACACAGATACGCAGTATTTT	CAISDDDTDTQYF
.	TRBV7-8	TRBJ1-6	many	TGTGCCAGCAGCTCGGGTCTTTATAATTCACCCCTCCACTTT	CASSSGLYNSPLHF
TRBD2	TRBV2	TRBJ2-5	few	TGTGCCAGCAGGGGGGGCGGGGGGTACCAAGAGACCCAGTACTTC	CASRGGGGYQETQYF
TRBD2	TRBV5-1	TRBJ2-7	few	TGCGCCAGCAGCTTAAGAGCGGGAGCCGTGAGCGAGCAGTACTTC	CASSLRAGAVSEQYF
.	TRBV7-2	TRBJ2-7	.	TGTGCCAGCAGCTTACGACTAGTCTACGAGCAGTACTTC	CASSLRLVYEQYF
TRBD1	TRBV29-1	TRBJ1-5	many	TGCAGCGTCATCGCCCCAGGGGGCAGCAATCAGCCCCAGCATTTT	CSVIAPGGSNQPQHF
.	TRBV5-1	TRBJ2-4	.	TGCGCCAGCAGCCCAGGACAGTTCCTAGCCAAAAACATTCAGTACTTC	CASSPGQFLAKNIQYF
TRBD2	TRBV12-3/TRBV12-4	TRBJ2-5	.	TGTGCCAGCAGTTTTAGGGGCGGGGGGCATCAAGAGACCCAGTACTTC	CASSFRGGGHQETQYF
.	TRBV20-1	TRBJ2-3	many	TGCAGTGCTAGATCCGCGTCGGATACGCAGTATTTT	CSARSASDTQYF
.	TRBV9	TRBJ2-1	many	TGTGCCAGCAGCTTACTTTCTGGACAGAACAATGAGCAGTTCTTC	CASSLLSGQNNEQFF
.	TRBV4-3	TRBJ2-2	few	TGCGCCAGCAGCCAAGATCCGGGGGCGGCGAACACCGGGGAGCTGTTTTTT	CASSQDPGAANTGELFF
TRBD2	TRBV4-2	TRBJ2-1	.	TGTGCCAGCAGCCATTTAGCGGGAGGGGATTACAATGAGCAGTTCTTC	CASSHLAGGDYNEQFF
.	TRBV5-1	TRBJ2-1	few	TGCGCCAGCAGCTTGGCAGGGGAGACCCAGTTCTTC	CASSLAGETQFF
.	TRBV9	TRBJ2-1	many	TGTGCCAGCAGCGCCTATGCAGGGGAAAACAATGAGCAGTTCTTC	CASSAYAGENNEQFF
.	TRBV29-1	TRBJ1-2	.	TGCAGCGGTACCTCAGCTAACTATGGCTACACCTTC	CSGTSANYGYTF
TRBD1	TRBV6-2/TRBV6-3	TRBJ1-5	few	TGTGCCAGCAGCCCGAGGGGACAGGGTCATCAGCCCCAGCATTTT	CASSPRGQGHQPQHF
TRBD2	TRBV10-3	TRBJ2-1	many	TGTGCCATCAGTGAGCCGGGACTAGTAAGCGATGAGCAGTTCTTC	CAISEPGLVSDEQFF
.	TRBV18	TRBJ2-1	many	TGTGCCAGCTCACCGAGAGACAATCGAGGCTCCTACAATGAGCAGTTCTTC	CASSPRDNRGSYNEQFF
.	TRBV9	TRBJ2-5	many	TGTGCCAGCAGCCGCTCAGGGGCTGCAGAGACCCAGTACTTC	CASSRSGAAETQYF
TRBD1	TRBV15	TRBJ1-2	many	TGTGCCACCAGCAGAGCCGGGACAGGGTATGGCTACACCTTC	CATSRAGTGYGYTF
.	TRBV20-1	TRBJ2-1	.	TGCAGTGCTAGAGTGGGACGCGGGCCCTCCAATGAGCAGTTCTTC	CSARVGRGPSNEQFF
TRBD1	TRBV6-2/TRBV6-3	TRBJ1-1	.	TGTGCCAGCAGTTACTCGGGCAGGGGGCTACCTTTTGAAGCTTTCTTT	CASSYSGRGLPFEAFF
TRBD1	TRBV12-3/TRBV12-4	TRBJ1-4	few	TGTGCCAGCAGCCTAAACAGGGGGTTGTTAGAAAAACTGTTTTTT	CASSLNRGLLEKLFF
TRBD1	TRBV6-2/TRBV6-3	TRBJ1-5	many	TGTGCCAGCAGTTCGAGGGACAGTCGGGGAGATCAGCCCCAGCATTTT	CASSSRDSRGDQPQHF
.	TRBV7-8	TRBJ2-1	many	TGTGCCAGCAGCGAACAGAAAAGCTCCTACAATGAGCAGTTCTTC	CASSEQKSSYNEQFF
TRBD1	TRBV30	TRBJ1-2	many	TGTGCCTGGAGTGTCGGACACGGGACAGCTAACTATGGCTACACCTTC	CAWSVGHGTANYGYTF
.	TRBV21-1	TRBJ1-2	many	TGTGCCAGCAGCCCCCGGAGATACAATCGGACACCAGCAAGGCATGGCTACACCTTC	CASSPRRYNRTPARHGYTF
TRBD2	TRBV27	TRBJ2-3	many	TGTGCCAGCGTTAGTGGGACTAGCCCTTTCACAGATACGCAGTATTTT	CASVSGTSPFTDTQYF
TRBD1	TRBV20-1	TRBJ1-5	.	TGCAGTGCTGGAACGACAGGGGGCAATCAGCCCCAGCATTTT	CSAGTTGGNQPQHF
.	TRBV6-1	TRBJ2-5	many	TGTGCCAGCAGTGCCTCCTGGGGGAGGCAAGAGACCCAGTACTTC	CASSASWGRQETQYF
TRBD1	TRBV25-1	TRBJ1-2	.	TGTGCCAGCAGTCAACAGGGGGCGCGAAGGAGTGATGGCTACACCTTC	CASSQQGARRSDGYTF
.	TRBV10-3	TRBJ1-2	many	TGTGCCATCAAAGGCGATTCTATCTACTATGGCTACACCTTC	CAIKGDSIYYGYTF
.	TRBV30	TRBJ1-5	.	TGTGCCTGGAGTTTGGCAGGGGAACAGCCCCAGCATTTT	CAWSLAGEQPQHF
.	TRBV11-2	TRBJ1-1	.	TGTGCCAGCAGCTTAGGAGGAGGGGTCGCTGAAGCTTTCTTT	CASSLGGGVAEAFF
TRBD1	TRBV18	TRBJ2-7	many	TGTGCCAGCTCTCAACTTATGGCAGGGGGCGACGGGGGAGAGCAGTACTTC	CASSQLMAGGDGGEQYF
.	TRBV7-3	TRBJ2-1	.	TGTGCCAGCAGCGCCCAAAATGACAATGAGCAGTTCTTC	CASSAQNDNEQFF
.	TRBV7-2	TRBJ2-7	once	TGTGCCAGCAGCTTTTCGGGGGCCTACGAGCAGTACTTC	CASSFSGAYEQYF
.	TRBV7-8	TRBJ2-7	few	TGTGCCAGCAGCCGGGGGCGGGGGAGCTACGAGCAGTACTTC	CASSRGRGSYEQYF
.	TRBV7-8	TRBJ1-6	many	TGTGCCAGCTCAGGGGACGCCTATAATTCACCCCTCCACTTT	CASSGDAYNSPLHF
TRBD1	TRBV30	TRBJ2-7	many	TGTGCCTGGAGTCCCGCTCCCCGGACAGGGGTCTACGAGCAGTACTTC	CAWSPAPRTGVYEQYF
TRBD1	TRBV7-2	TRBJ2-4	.	TGTGCCAGCAGCTACCCCGGGACAGGGGTTGGAAACATTCAGTACTTC	CASSYPGTGVGNIQYF
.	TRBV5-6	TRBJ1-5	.	TGTGCCAGCAGCTTGAGGAACAGCTACAATCAGCCCCAGCATTTT	CASSLRNSYNQPQHF
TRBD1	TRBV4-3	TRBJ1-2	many	TGCGCCAGCAGCCAAGATTTGCAGGGGGTCTATGGCTACACCTTC	CASSQDLQGVYGYTF
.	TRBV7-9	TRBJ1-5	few	TGTGCCAGCAGTCCCCCCGGGGGCAATCAGCCCCAGCATTTT	CASSPPGGNQPQHF
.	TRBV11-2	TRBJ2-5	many	TGTGCCAGCAGCCCTATGATAAGAGGGGAGGCCCAGTACTTC	CASSPMIRGEAQYF
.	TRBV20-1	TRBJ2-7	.	TGCAGTGCTTGGGGACCCAGCTCCTACGAGCAGTACTTC	CSAWGPSSYEQYF